Below, 23 T cell receptor beta chains from the same sample are listed, as sequenced in a study of blood T cell repertoires in COVID-19. The protocol was immunoSEQ multiplex PCR, while the TCRdb copy is restricted to in-frame clones and leaves out a portion. The sample has 200,000 to 250,000 clones; approximately 85% are singletons. The sequenced material came from peripheral blood. The receptors here all came from a man aged 50 or older with COVID-19, enrolled during active disease.

The rearrangement joins TRBV7-2 to TRBJ2-1; no clear D gene. Germline loops: CDR1 SGHTA, CDR2 FQGNSA. The CDR3 runs to 15 residues. V was clipped by 1 base and J by 3 bases, with 10 bases between them. The CDR3 protein is CASSLGQPVYNEQFF. The CDR3 region has the DNA TGTGCCAGCAGCTTAGGGCAACCCGTCTACAATGAGCAGTTCTTC.

This clone appeared a few times. The rearrangement links TRBV7-3 to TRBJ1-6, with a possible D match to TRBD1 (6 bases). Germline values: CDR1 SGHTA, CDR2 FQGTGA. The CDR3 runs 13 residues. V lost 2 bases and J lost 14, with 13 bases in between. The CDR3 here is CASSLAQGKSLHF. CDR3 DNA: TGTGCCAGCAGCTTAGCACAGGGAAAGTCCCTCCACTTT.

The chain recombines TRBV15 with TRBJ1-5; D not certain. The CDR3 extends over 14 amino acids. V gave up 3 bases and J gave up 4 bases, with 10 bases separating them. Looked up from germline, CDR1 is LNHNV and CDR2 is YYDKDF (reference sequence). The CDR3 bases are TGTGCCACCAGCAGTTTTGGGCCGAATCAGCCCCAGCATTTT. Amino acid sequence: CATSSFGPNQPQHF.

This sequence joins TRBV12-2 and TRBJ1-2. TRBV12-2 has pseudogene status. The CDR3 totals 16 residues. CDR3 protein: CASRPRFRRPNYGYTF. The CDR3 DNA reads as TGTGCAAGTCGCCCGCGTTTTCGTCGCCCGAACTATGGCTACACCTTC.

The rearrangement joins TRBV7-3 to TRBJ2-1, with 9 bases identical to TRBD1. The CDR3 sequence is 15 residues long. V lost 5 bases, J lost 8 bases, and 10 bases stayed unmatched. Germline V gives CDR1 SGHTA, CDR2 FQGTGA. The CDR3 reads CASSPAGTGPHEQFF. CDR3 coding DNA: TGTGCCAGCAGCCCCGCCGGGACAGGGCCCCATGAGCAGTTCTTC.

V and J are TRBV18 and TRBJ1-2; no clear D. Trimming removed 2 bases at V and 5 bases at J, with 9 bases between. Germline loops: CDR1 KGHSH, CDR2 LQKENI. The CDR3 is 13 residues long. Here the CDR3 reads CASSPRISYGYTF. The DNA of the CDR3 is TGTGCCAGCTCACCAAGAATTAGTTATGGCTACACCTTC.

The V call is TRBV9, the J call TRBJ1-2; D is perhaps TRBD1 (6 bases). Germline CDR1 reads SGDLS; CDR2 reads YYNGEE. The V end lost 2 bases, the J end lost 0 bases, and 23 bases lay between the germline ends. This CDR3 is built from 19 residues. The CDR3 loop is CASSVQGEYRGSSNYGYTF. For the CDR3, the DNA is TGTGCCAGCAGCGTCCAAGGGGAATATAGGGGGTCGTCTAACTATGGCTACACCTTC.

In the case of this clone: At one of its ends the junction is not consistent with the germline gene, which may arise from a read error. This rearrangement joins TRBV7-7 to TRBJ2-7; a possible D gene is TRBD1 (6 bases). This CDR3 comprises 15 residues. Germline V gives CDR1 SSHAT, CDR2 FNYEAQ (reference sequence). In nucleotides, the CDR3 is TGTGCTAGCAGCTTAGGCCCCGGACAGATCTACGAGCAGTACTTC. Translated: CASSLGPGQIYEQYF.

The V call is TRBV19, the J call TRBJ2-7; 8 bases line up with TRBD1. The CDR3 spans 15 residues. CDR1 and CDR2 from the germline V gene are LNHDA and SQIVND (reference sequence). After removal of 1 base from V and 3 bases from J, the junction contained 5 bases not matched to a gene. The CDR3 here is CASSIGDRGLYEQYF. The CDR3 nucleotides are TGTGCCAGTAGTATAGGAGACAGGGGCCTCTACGAGCAGTACTTC.

The genes are TRBV5-1 and TRBJ2-5, with 9 nucleotides matching TRBD1. Germline V gene sequence: CDR1 SGHRS, CDR2 YFSETQ. The CDR3 is 16 amino acids. J was trimmed by 5 bases and V by 5 bases; bases with no gene match: 13. The CDR3 coding sequence is TGCGCCAGCAGGATGGCGGGACAGGGTATTAAGGAGACCCAGTACTTC. Protein: CASRMAGQGIKETQYF.

This clone was seen more than once but under ten times. V is TRBV5-1 and J is TRBJ2-3; 11 bases line up with TRBD1. This CDR3 comprises 16 residues. Germline V gene lookup returns CDR1 SGHRS and CDR2 YFSETQ. The J segment lost 10 bases and the V segment lost 6 bases, leaving 16 bases of the junction unmatched. This CDR3 reads CASTYTGTGGLGAQYF. The CDR3 DNA reads as TGCGCCAGCACCTATACCGGGACAGGGGGATTGGGGGCGCAGTATTTT.

The rearrangement links TRBV9 to TRBJ1-2; D is unresolved. The V end lost 0 bases, the J end lost 4 bases, and 10 bases lay between the germline ends. This CDR3 has 14 residues. CDR1 is SGDLS and CDR2 is YYNGEE in the germline V gene. The CDR3 sequence is CASSVGRTLYGYTF. CDR3 nucleotide sequence: TGTGCCAGCAGCGTAGGACGGACTCTCTATGGCTACACCTTC.

The genes are TRBV14 and TRBJ1-2; tentative D call: TRBD1 (6 bases). Germline V gene sequence: CDR1 SGHDN, CDR2 FVKESK. The CDR3 covers 14 residues. Trimming cost V 3 bases and J 6 bases, with 14 bases left between them. CDR3 in amino acids: CASSQQRGFDGYTF. The CDR3 nucleotides read TGTGCCAGCAGCCAGCAGAGGGGGTTTGATGGCTACACCTTC.

The V call is TRBV9, the J call TRBJ2-3; 12 bases align to TRBD2. Trimming at V came to 6 bases and at J to 4 bases, leaving 24 bases not matched to a gene. Germline CDR1 and CDR2: SGDLS and YYNGEE. The CDR3 is 21 residues long. This chain's CDR3 is CASTPYQTPRTSGDLADTQYF. The CDR3 DNA is TGTGCCAGCACCCCTTACCAAACACCTCGGACTAGCGGGGACTTGGCAGATACGCAGTATTTT.

J is TRBJ2-7 and V is TRBV7-9; D may be TRBD1 (5 bases). The CDR3 totals 14 residues. Trimming cost V 8 bases and J 1 base, with 15 bases left between them. Germline CDR1 reads SEHNR; CDR2 reads FQNEAQ (reference sequence). The CDR3 loop reads CASVSRAGSYEQYF. In nucleotides, the CDR3 is TGTGCCAGCGTTTCCAGGGCCGGTTCCTACGAGCAGTACTTC. Full variable domain (rest looked up from reference TRBV7-9 and TRBJ2-7): DTGVSQNPRHKITKRGQNVTFRCDPISEHNRLYWYRQTLGQGPEFLTYFQNEAQLEKSRLLSDRFSAERPKGSFSTLEIQRTEQGDSAMYLCASVSRAGSYEQYFGPGTRLTVT.

This chain links TRBV4-1 with TRBJ2-3, with 10 bases identical to TRBD2. Trimming cost V 8 bases and J 4 bases; bases outside gene matches: 6. The CDR3 runs to 14 residues. Germline V CDR1 and CDR2: MGHRA, YSYEKL. CDR3 DNA sequence: TGCGCCAGCTCAAGCGGGGGGGTCGCAGATACGCAGTATTTT. It yields the protein CASSSGGVADTQYF.

The chain uses TRBV5-4 and TRBJ2-3; 10 bases are shared with TRBD2. J lost 3 bases, V lost 4 bases, and 11 bases had no gene match. CDR3 length: 17 residues. Germline V gene sequence: CDR1 SGHNT, CDR2 YYREEE (reference sequence). The CDR3 DNA sequence: TGTGCCAGCAGCGAACGAGCGGGGGGGACGGGGACAGATACGCAGTATTTT. Its translation is CASSERAGGTGTDTQYF.

The CDR3 DNA follows: TGTGCCAGTAGTACGACAGGGAAAGATGAGCAGTTCTTC. Protein sequence: CASSTTGKDEQFF. The chain uses TRBV19 and TRBJ2-1, with TRBD1 identical over 7 bases. The CDR3 covers 13 residues. The J segment lost 8 bases and the V segment lost 4 bases, leaving 5 bases of the junction unmatched. Germline V lookup: CDR1 LNHDA, CDR2 SQIVND (reference sequence).

The chain carries TRBV6-5 and TRBJ2-2; possible D gene TRBD2, 6 bases. The V end was cut by 6 bases, the J end by 7 bases, with 18 bases between. This CDR3 has 15 amino acids. CDR1 and CDR2 (germline): MNHEY, SVGAGI. This CDR3 is CASSGKRGGYGELFF. The DNA of the CDR3 is TGTGCCAGCAGCGGGAAAAGGGGAGGTTACGGGGAGCTGTTTTTT.

About this clone itself: An end of the junction differs from the germline gene, which may be a read error. The chain uses TRBV5-1 and TRBJ1-2; TRBD1 aligns across 7 bases. Germline V lookup: CDR1 SGHRS, CDR2 YFSETQ. This CDR3 region has 13 residues. The CDR3 is CASNLGTDYGYTF. Here the CDR3 DNA reads TGCGCCAGCAACTTGGGGACAGACTATGGCTACACCTTC. Using reference TRBV5-1 and TRBJ1-2 for the parts outside the CDR3, the full variable domain is KAGVTQTPRYLIKTRGQQVTLSCSPISGHRSVSWYQQTPGQGLQFLFEYFSETQRNKGNFPGRFSGRQFSNSRSEMNVSTLELGDSALYLCASNLGTDYGYTFGSGTRLTVV.

V gene TRBV30 combines with J gene TRBJ1-5; no clear D gene. The CDR3 has 12 residues. Between the trimmed V and J ends, which lost 5 bases and 9 bases, there was a span of 14 bases. The V gene's germline CDR1 is GTSNPN and CDR2 SVGIG (reference sequence). DNA of the CDR3: TGTGCCTGGGCATTCTCCGGTGGGCCCCAGCATTTT. Translation gives CAWAFSGGPQHF.

The chain combines TRBV6-5 with TRBJ1-2; 9 bases are a match to TRBD1. The CDR3 extends over 15 amino acids. The V segment lost 2 bases and the J segment 5 bases; nucleotides outside the gene matches: 6. Per germline, CDR1 MNHEY and CDR2 SVGAGI. This CDR3 is CASSYVQGAVYGYTF. The CDR3 DNA is TGTGCCAGCAGTTACGTACAGGGGGCGGTTTATGGCTACACCTTC.

The chain links TRBV4-1 to TRBJ1-5; D is possibly TRBD1 (5 bases). The CDR3 is made up of 15 amino acids. Germline V CDR1 and CDR2: MGHRA, YSYEKL. V was shortened by 3 bases and J by 5 bases, with 14 bases between the two germline ends. For the CDR3, the DNA is TGCGCCAGCAGCCAGGGTCCGCAGGGCGATCAGCCCCAGCATTTT. This encodes CASSQGPQGDQPQHF.